The source of this TCR beta chain is a study of blood T cell repertoires in COVID-19. Original methodology: Amplified reference gene primers provided the basis for estimating nucleated cell counts. Sequenced by immunoSEQ multiplex PCR; TCRdb stores in-frame clones only, minus some. That table furnishes V, J and clone size, whereas the DNA furnished D and trimming. The sample lists 100,000 or so clones; about 91% were seen once. The CDR3 consists of 15 residues. V shed 0 bases and J 6 bases; nucleotides not matched to a gene: 5. Germline assignment: CDR1 SGDLS and CDR2 YYNGEE. This sequence originates from a man in his fifties or sixties with acute or convalescent COVID-19. The chain recombines TRBV9 with TRBJ2-1; 8 bases are shared with TRBD2. The sequencing input was peripheral blood. The CDR3 protein is CASSVALAGLNEQFF. The CDR3 bases are TGTGCCAGCAGCGTAGCGCTAGCGGGCCTCAATGAGCAGTTCTTC.